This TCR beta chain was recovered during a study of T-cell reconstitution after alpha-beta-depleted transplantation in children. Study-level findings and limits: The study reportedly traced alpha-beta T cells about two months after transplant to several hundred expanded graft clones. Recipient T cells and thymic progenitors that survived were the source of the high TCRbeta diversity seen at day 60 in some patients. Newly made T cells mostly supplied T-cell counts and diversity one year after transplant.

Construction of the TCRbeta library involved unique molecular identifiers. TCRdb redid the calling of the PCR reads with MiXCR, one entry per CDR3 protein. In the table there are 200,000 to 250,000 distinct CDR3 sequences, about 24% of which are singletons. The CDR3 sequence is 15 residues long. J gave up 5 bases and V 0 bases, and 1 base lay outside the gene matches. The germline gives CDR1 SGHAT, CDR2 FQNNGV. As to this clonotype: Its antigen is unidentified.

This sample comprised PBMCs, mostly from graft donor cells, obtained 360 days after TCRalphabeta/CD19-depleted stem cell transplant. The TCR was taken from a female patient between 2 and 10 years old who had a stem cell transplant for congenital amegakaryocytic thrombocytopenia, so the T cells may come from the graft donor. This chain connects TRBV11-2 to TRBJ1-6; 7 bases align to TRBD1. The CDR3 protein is CASSLEGQNNSPLHF. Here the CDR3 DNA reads TGTGCCAGCAGCTTAGAGGGACAGAATAATTCACCCCTCCACTTT.